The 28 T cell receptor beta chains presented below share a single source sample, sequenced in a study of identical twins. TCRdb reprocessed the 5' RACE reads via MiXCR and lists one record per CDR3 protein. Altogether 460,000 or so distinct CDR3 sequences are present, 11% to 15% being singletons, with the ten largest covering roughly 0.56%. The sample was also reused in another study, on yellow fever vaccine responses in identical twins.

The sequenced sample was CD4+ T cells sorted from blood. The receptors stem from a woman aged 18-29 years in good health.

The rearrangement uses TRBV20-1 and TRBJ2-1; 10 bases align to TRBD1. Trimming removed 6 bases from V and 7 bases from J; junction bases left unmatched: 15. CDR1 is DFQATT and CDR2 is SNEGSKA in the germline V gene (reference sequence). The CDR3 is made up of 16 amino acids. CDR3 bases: TGCAGTGCGAGCGGCCCCCAGACAGGGGGCTCTAATGAGCAGTTCTTC. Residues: CSASGPQTGGSNEQFF.

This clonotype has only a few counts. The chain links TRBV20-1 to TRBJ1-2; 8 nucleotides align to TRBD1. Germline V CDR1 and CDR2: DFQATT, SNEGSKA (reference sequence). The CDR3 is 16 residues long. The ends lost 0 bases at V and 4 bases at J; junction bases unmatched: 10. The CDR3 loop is CSARDYGQGISYGYTF. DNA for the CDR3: TGCAGTGCTAGAGATTACGGACAGGGAATTTCCTATGGCTACACCTTC.

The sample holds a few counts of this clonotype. The CDR3 bases are TGTGCCACCAGCAATACAGGGGTCGACGAGCAGTACTTC. Protein product: CATSNTGVDEQYF. J is TRBJ2-7 and V is TRBV15; 7 bases fit TRBD1. The trim removed 4 bases at V and 5 bases at J, leaving 5 bases unmatched. Looked up from germline, CDR1 is LNHNV and CDR2 is YYDKDF (reference sequence). This CDR3 is built from 13 residues.

The CDR3 protein is CASSSGQTLQETQYF. The CDR3 DNA sequence: TGTGCCAGCAGCTCCGGACAGACCTTACAAGAGACCCAGTACTTC. The chain links TRBV7-8 to TRBJ2-5; TRBD1 might be the D (6 bases). V gave up 4 bases and J gave up 2 bases, with 14 bases separating them. Per the germline V gene, CDR1 is SGHVS and CDR2 is FQNEAQ. The CDR3 totals 15 residues.

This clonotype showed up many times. Written as DNA, the CDR3 is TGTGCCAGCAGCAACGGACTAGCGGGCACAGATACGCAGTATTTT. It codes for CASSNGLAGTDTQYF. The J gene is TRBJ2-3, the V gene TRBV7-2; 10 bases are a match to TRBD2. The CDR3 contains 15 residues. J was trimmed by 1 base and V by 5 bases; bases with no gene match: 3. Germline V lookup: CDR1 SGHTA, CDR2 FQGNSA.

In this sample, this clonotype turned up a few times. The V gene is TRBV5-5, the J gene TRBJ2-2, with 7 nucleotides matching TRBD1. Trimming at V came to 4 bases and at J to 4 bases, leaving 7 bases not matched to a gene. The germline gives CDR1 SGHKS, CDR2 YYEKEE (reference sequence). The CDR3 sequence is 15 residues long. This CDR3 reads CASSPSTGFTGELFF. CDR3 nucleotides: TGTGCCAGCAGCCCATCGACAGGGTTCACCGGGGAGCTGTTTTTT.

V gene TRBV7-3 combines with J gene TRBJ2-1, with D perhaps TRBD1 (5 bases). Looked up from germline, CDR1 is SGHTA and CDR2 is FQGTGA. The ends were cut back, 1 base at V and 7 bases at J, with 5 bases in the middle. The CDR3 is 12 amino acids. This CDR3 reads CASSLNRNEQFF. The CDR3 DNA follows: TGTGCCAGCAGCTTAAACAGGAATGAGCAGTTCTTC.

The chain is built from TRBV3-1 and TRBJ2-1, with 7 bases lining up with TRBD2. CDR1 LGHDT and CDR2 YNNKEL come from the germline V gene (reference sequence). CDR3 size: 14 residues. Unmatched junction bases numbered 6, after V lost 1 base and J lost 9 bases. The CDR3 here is CASSQAGEGSEQFF. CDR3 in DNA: TGTGCCAGCAGCCAAGCCGGGGAGGGGAGTGAGCAGTTCTTC.

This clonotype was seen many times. The CDR3 here is CASRRRQGKDEQFF. The DNA of the CDR3 is TGTGCCAGCAGACGTAGACAGGGTAAAGATGAGCAGTTCTTC. This chain links TRBV12-3 or TRBV12-4 with TRBJ2-1; 7 bases match TRBD1. The CDR3 has 14 residues. V lost 6 bases, J lost 8 bases, and 10 bases stayed unmatched.

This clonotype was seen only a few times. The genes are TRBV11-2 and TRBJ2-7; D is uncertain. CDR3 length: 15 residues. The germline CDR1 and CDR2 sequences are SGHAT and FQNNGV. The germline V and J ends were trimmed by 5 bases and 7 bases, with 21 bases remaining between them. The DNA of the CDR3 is TGTGCCAGCAGCGAAGAACGTCTCCGGGCGATAGAGCAGTACTTC. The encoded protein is CASSEERLRAIEQYF.

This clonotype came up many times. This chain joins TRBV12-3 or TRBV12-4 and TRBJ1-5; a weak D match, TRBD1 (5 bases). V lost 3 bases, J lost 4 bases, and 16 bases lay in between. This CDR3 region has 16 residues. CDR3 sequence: CASSFMGKGRNQPQHF. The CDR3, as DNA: TGTGCCAGCAGTTTTATGGGGAAGGGGCGGAATCAGCCCCAGCATTTT.

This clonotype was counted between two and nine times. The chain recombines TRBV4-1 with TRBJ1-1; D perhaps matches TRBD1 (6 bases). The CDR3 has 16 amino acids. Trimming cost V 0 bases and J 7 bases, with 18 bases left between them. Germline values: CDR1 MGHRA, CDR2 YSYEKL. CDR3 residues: CASSQERQAGEYEAFF. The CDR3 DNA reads TGCGCCAGCAGCCAAGAACGACAAGCAGGGGAGTATGAAGCTTTCTTT.

The CDR3 nucleotides read TGTGCCAGCGCTTTCAATTCCCTCGAGCAGTACTTC. Residues: CASAFNSLEQYF. V and J are TRBV12-3 or TRBV12-4 and TRBJ2-7; D is uncertain. The CDR3 runs to 12 residues. V was cut by 8 bases and J by 6 bases, with 14 bases left in between.

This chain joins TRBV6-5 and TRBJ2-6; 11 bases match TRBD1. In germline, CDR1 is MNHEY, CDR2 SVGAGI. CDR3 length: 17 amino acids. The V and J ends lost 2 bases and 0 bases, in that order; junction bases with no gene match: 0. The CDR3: CASSYGTGGSGANVLTF. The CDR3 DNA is TGTGCCAGCAGTTACGGGACAGGGGGCTCTGGGGCCAACGTCCTGACTTTC.

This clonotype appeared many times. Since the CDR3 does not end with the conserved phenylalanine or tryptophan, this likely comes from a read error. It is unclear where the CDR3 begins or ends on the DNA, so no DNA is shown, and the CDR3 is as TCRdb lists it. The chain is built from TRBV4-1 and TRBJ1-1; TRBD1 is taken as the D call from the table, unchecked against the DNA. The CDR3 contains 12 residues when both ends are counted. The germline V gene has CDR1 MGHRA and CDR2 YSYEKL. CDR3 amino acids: CASSQVQGVVGY.

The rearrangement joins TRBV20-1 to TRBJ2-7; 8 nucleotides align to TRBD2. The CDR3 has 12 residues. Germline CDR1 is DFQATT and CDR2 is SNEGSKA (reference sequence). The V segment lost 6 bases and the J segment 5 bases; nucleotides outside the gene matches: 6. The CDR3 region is CSAPGGGNEQYF. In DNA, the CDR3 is TGCAGTGCCCCGGGAGGGGGGAACGAGCAGTACTTC.

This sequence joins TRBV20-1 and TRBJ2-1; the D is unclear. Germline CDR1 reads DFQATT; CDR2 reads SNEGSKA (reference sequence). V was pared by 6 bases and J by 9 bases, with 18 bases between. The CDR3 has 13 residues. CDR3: CSAHPRPLSEQFF. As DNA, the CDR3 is TGCAGTGCCCACCCGCGGCCCCTAAGTGAGCAGTTCTTC.

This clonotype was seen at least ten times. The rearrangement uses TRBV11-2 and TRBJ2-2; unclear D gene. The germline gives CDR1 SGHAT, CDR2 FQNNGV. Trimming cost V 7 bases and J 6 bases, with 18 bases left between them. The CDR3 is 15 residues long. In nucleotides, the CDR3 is TGTGCCAGCAACCGATTTGGGCAGCAGGCCGGGGAGCTGTTTTTT. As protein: CASNRFGQQAGELFF.

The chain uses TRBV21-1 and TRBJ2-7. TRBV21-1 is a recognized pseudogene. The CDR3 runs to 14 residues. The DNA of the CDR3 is TGTGCCAGCAGCAAATCAAAGGACTACTACGAGCAGTACTTC. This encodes CASSKSKDYYEQYF.

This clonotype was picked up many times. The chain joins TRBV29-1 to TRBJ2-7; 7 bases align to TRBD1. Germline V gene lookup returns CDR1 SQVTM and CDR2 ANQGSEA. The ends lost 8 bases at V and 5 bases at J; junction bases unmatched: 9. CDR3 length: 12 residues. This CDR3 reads CSTLTGFNEQYF. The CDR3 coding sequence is TGCAGCACCCTGACAGGGTTCAACGAGCAGTACTTC.

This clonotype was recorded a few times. CDR3: CASSEGTGNQPQHF. The CDR3 region has the DNA TGTGCCAGCAGTGAAGGAACCGGCAATCAGCCCCAGCATTTT. The rearrangement uses TRBV2 and TRBJ1-5; no clear D. CDR1 and CDR2 (germline): SNHLY, FYNNEI. This CDR3 region has 14 residues. Trimming stripped 1 base from V and 2 bases from J, with 6 bases between.

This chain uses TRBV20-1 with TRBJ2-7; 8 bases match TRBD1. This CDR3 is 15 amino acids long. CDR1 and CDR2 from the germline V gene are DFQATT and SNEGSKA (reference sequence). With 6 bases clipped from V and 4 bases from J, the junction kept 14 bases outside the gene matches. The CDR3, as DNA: TGCAGTGCCACGGTAATAGGGACAGGTCAGTACGAGCAGTACTTC. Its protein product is CSATVIGTGQYEQYF.

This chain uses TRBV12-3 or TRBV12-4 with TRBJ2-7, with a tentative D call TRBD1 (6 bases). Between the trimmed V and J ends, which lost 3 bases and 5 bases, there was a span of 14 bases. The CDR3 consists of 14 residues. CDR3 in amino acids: CASSFRTATNEQYF. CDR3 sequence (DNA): TGTGCCAGCAGTTTTCGGACAGCGACCAACGAGCAGTACTTC.

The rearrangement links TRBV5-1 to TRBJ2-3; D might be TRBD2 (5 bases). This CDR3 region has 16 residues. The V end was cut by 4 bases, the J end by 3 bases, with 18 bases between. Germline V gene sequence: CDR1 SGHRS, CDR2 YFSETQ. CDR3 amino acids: CASSPASRGTTDTQYF. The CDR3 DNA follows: TGCGCCAGCAGCCCCGCAAGTCGGGGAACGACAGATACGCAGTATTTT.

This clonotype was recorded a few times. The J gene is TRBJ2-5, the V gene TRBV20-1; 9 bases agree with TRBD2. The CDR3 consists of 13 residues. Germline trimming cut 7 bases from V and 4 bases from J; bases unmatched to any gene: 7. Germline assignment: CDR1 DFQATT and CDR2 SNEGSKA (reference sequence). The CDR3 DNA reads TGCAGTGTGATAGCGGGAGATCGAGAGACCCAGTACTTC. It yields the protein CSVIAGDRETQYF.

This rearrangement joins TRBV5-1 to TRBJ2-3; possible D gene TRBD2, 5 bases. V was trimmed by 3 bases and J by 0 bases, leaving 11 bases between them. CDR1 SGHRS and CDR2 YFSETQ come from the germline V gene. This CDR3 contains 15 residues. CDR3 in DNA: TGCGCCAGCAGCTGGAGGCGGCCGAGCACAGATACGCAGTATTTT. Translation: CASSWRRPSTDTQYF. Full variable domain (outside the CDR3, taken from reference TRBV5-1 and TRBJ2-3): KAGVTQTPRYLIKTRGQQVTLSCSPISGHRSVSWYQQTPGQGLQFLFEYFSETQRNKGNFPGRFSGRQFSNSRSEMNVSTLELGDSALYLCASSWRRPSTDTQYFGPGTRLTVL.

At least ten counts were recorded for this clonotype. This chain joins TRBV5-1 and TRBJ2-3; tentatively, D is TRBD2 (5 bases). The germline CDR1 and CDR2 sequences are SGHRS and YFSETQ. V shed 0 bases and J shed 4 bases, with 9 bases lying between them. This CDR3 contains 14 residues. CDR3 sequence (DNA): TGCGCCAGCAGCTTGGGCGGGTTCCCAGATACGCAGTATTTT. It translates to CASSLGGFPDTQYF.

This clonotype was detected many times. CDR3 sequence: CSVEIGPSSGNTIYF. The CDR3 DNA reads TGCAGCGTCGAGATTGGACCGTCCTCTGGAAACACCATATATTTT. The V call is TRBV29-1, the J call TRBJ1-3; D is unclear. Trimming shortened V by 6 bases and J by 0 bases, and 15 bases separated the two germline ends. CDR1 and CDR2 from the germline V gene are SQVTM and ANQGSEA. CDR3 length equals 15 residues.